This T cell receptor beta chain was recorded in a study of blood T cell repertoires in COVID-19. Assay: immunoSEQ multiplex PCR; the TCRdb copy retains only in-frame clones and omits some. Seen here are 95,000 or so clones, around 81% observed once, and the top ten hold around 5.2%. V lost 7 bases and J lost 0; bases outside the gene matches: 4. The length of the CDR3 is 15 residues. Germline V gene data show CDR1 as WSHSY and CDR2 as SAAADI. The chain employs TRBV10-2 and TRBJ2-1; TRBD2 matches at 9 bases. This sequence originates from a man older than 75 with COVID-19, enrolled during active disease. The sequenced material came from peripheral blood. The DNA for the CDR3 is TGCGCCAGCATCCAAGCGGGGGGCTCCTACAATGAGCAGTTCTTC. Translated, it gives CASIQAGGSYNEQFF.